The clone carrying this T cell receptor (beta chain) has a handful of counts. Its antigen remains unidentified. This entry comes from a study of cytomegalovirus exposure and HLA in healthy donors. PCR involved 60 Vbeta and 13 Jbeta primers. The data were produced by immunoSEQ multiplex PCR, yet TCRdb's version contains in-frame clones alone and is incomplete. The sample carries tens of thousands of clones, 75% to 85% recorded once. The study, taken as a whole, reports: A likely sequencing artifact accounted for one observed cluster of highly shared sequence variants.

The germline V gene encodes CDR1 LNHNV and CDR2 YYDKDF (reference sequence). The CDR3 has 19 amino acids. J gave up 0 bases and V 3 bases, and 10 bases lay outside the gene matches. The sequenced sample consisted of PBMCs. This clonotype originated in a male donor in good health and CMV-seronegative. J is TRBJ2-7 and V is TRBV15; 14 bases match TRBD2. This CDR3 reads CATSRTPGLAGASSYEQYF. The CDR3 coding sequence is TGTGCCACCAGCAGGACCCCGGGACTAGCGGGGGCCTCCTCCTACGAGCAGTACTTC. Supplemented by reference TRBV15 and TRBJ2-7, the full variable domain reads DAMVIQNPRYQVTQFGKPVTLSCSQTLNHNVMYWYQQKSSQAPKLLFHYYDKDFNNEADTPDNFQSRRPNTSFCFLDIRSPGLGDTAMYLCATSRTPGLAGASSYEQYFGPGTRLTVT.